This TCR beta chain was sequenced for a study of OX40 agonist ivuxolimab in advanced cancers. About the full investigation: Ivuxolimab, which targeted the costimulatory receptor OX40 (CD134), was an agonistic, fully human IgG2 monoclonal antibody. Intravenous ivuxolimab was administered to patients every 2 weeks at six dose levels: 0.01, 0.1, 0.3, 1.5, 3 and 10 mg/kg. Of the 50 to 55 dose-escalation patients, hepatocellular carcinoma was present in about 20, melanoma in around 15, renal cell carcinoma in 9 and head and neck cancer in 9. In the dose-escalation cohort, 82.7% of patients were male, and the mean age was about 55 years, with a range of roughly 23 to 85. Patients were allowed to have had prior anti-PD-1, anti-PD-L1 or anti-CTLA-4 therapy, and 30% to 40% of the dose-escalation patients had previously received checkpoint inhibitors. Three dose-escalation patients achieved partial responses, one with hepatocellular carcinoma and two with cutaneous melanoma. Peripheral TCRbeta sequencing aimed to test whether ivuxolimab altered TCR sequence diversity and caused clonal T-cell expansion. The paper covers the monotherapy dose-escalation part of the phase I ivuxolimab trial, which included N of about 51 patients.

The CDR3 measures 14 amino acids from cysteine to phenylalanine. CDR3 DNA is the only sequence kept; it has 42 bases, read in frame from the first base. Reading the germline V gene gives CDR1 LGHNA and CDR2 YNFKEQ. The V end loses 6 bases and the J end loses 0 bases, and a stretch of 9 bases separates them. The trial excluded patients who had a history of autoimmune disease or were on systemic immunosuppression. Peripheral blood for TCR sequencing was collected from all dose cohorts at baseline, on cycle 4 day 1, and on cycle 7 day 1. Samples came from an open-label, multicenter, first-in-human phase I dose-escalation trial of ivuxolimab. Adults with locally advanced or metastatic melanoma, renal cell carcinoma, hepatocellular carcinoma or head and neck squamous cell carcinoma were enrolled in the trial. Before TCR sequencing, CD4+ and CD8+ T cells were separately sorted from peripheral blood. As regards this clone: No antigen is known for it. Base qualities are not at hand, and no much larger clone is one base apart.

Genomic DNA was extracted from sorted cells for sequencing of the TCRbeta CDR3 region. TCRbeta CDR3 regions were sequenced using the immunoSEQ Assay. TCRdb mirrors the immuneACCESS table, restricted to in-frame sequences. Some clones are absent from its copies; in checked studies, under half trace to an unresolved V gene, and the reason for the others is unknown. The sample profile shows tens of thousands of clones; roughly 86% of them were found once. The ten largest clones represent around 1% of the sample. The investigation overall reported the following: Partial responders in the 0.1-3.0 mg/kg groups had among the lowest normalized peripheral clonal expansion, especially among CD8+ T cells. After ivuxolimab, expanded clones were on average more numerous among CD8+ T cells than among CD4+ T cells. Low levels of normalized T-cell clonal expansion were also shown by some nonresponding patients. At doses of 0.1 to 3.0 mg/kg, clonal expansion of both CD4+ and CD8+ T cells in blood was seen between baseline and week 6. Antigen specificity was not determined for the clonally expanded peripheral T cells.

The V gene is TRBV4-2 and the J gene is TRBJ2-1, with the identity of the D gene unclear. This sample comprised CD4+ or CD8+ T cells sorted from blood, obtained in a trial of the OX40 agonist ivuxolimab. The receptor was derived from an adult with an advanced solid tumor such as melanoma, head and neck, liver or kidney cancer. The CDR3 sequence is CASRSWSSYNEQFF. The DNA reads as follows: TGTGCCAGCAGATCGTGGAGCTCCTACAATGAGCAGTTCTTC.